These 6 T cell receptor beta chains share one sample of origin, sequenced in a study of radiation and T cells in renal cell carcinoma. The data were produced by immunoSEQ multiplex PCR, yet TCRdb's version contains in-frame clones alone and is incomplete. The sample has about 140,000 clones; 70% to 90% are singletons. The time point is: blood 4 weeks post-SBRT, at nephrectomy. Indicated treatment: 15 Gy SBRT to primary tumor, nephrectomy 4 weeks later. Sequences were derived from blood, sampled from a patient whose treatment included radiotherapy and nephrectomy. The origin of the receptors is a woman aged 50 to 60 with renal cell carcinoma.

This clone was counted once. V and J are TRBV18 and TRBJ2-1, with D perhaps matching TRBD1 (5 bases). The ends were cut back, 3 bases at V and 10 bases at J, with 25 bases in the middle. The CDR3 is 17 residues long. The germline CDR1 and CDR2 sequences are KGHSH and LQKENI. CDR3 loop: CASSPRIEAGWSGEQFF. The CDR3 DNA is TGTGCCAGCTCACCCCGAATAGAGGCAGGGTGGTCCGGGGAGCAGTTCTTC.

Only one count was recorded for this clone. This chain joins TRBV19 and TRBJ2-4, with 7 bases that match TRBD1. Germline CDR1 and CDR2: LNHDA and SQIVND (reference sequence). This CDR3 spans 15 amino acids. With 4 bases clipped from V and 5 bases from J, the junction kept 8 bases outside the gene matches. The CDR3 DNA sequence: TGTGCCAGTAGTACCGTCTGGACAGGCCAAAACATTCAGTACTTC. Translation: CASSTVWTGQNIQYF.

CDR3 sequence (DNA): TGCGCCAGCAGTGACCGGACAGGGGGCGTCGCAGATACGCAGTATTTT. This gives the protein CASSDRTGGVADTQYF. V is TRBV10-1 and J is TRBJ2-3, with 11 bases that match TRBD1. V was pared by 3 bases and J by 4 bases, with 6 bases of the junction left unmatched. The V gene's germline CDR1 is WNHNN and CDR2 SYGVQD (reference sequence). This CDR3 region has 16 residues.

The chain employs TRBV19 and TRBJ2-3; D is unresolved. V was pared by 5 bases and J by 3 bases, with 9 bases between. Germline V gene lookup returns CDR1 LNHDA and CDR2 SQIVND (reference sequence). This CDR3 region has 13 residues. This chain's CDR3 is CASSASWTDTQYF. Written as DNA, the CDR3 is TGTGCCAGTAGTGCGTCGTGGACAGATACGCAGTATTTT. The complete variable domain, with remaining parts taken from reference TRBV19 and TRBJ2-3, reads DGGITQSPKYLFRKEGQNVTLSCEQNLNHDAMYWYRQDPGQGLRLIYYSQIVNDFQKGDIAEGYSVSREKKESFPLTVTSAQKNPTAFYLCASSASWTDTQYFGPGTRLTVL.

J is TRBJ1-5 and V is TRBV19; no clear D gene. Between the trimmed V and J ends, which lost 3 bases and 0 bases, there was a span of 9 bases. The CDR3 extends over 15 amino acids. CDR1 LNHDA and CDR2 SQIVND come from the germline V gene (reference sequence). In DNA form, the CDR3 reads TGTGCCAGTAGTATGGATACCAATAGCAATCAGCCCCAGCATTTT. Its protein is CASSMDTNSNQPQHF.

A single count supports this clone. The chain combines TRBV5-1 with TRBJ2-5; 7 bases line up with TRBD1. The trim removed 4 bases at V and 6 bases at J, leaving 12 bases unmatched. CDR3 length: 15 residues. CDR1 is SGHRS and CDR2 is YFSETQ in the germline V gene. The CDR3 region has the DNA TGCGCCAGCAGCCTGGGACAGACCCCTGGGCAGACCCAGTACTTC. This codes for CASSLGQTPGQTQYF.